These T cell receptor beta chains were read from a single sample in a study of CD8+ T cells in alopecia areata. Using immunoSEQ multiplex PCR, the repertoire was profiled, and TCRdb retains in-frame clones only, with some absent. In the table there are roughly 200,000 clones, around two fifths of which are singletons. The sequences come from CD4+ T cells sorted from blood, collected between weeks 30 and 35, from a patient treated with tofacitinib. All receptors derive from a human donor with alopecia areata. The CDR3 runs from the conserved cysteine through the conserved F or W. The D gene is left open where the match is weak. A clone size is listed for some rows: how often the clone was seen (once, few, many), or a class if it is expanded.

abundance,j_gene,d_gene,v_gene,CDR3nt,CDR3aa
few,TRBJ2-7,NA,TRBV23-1,TGCGCCAGCAGTCAATCGAGGAACCGCTGGCGATATTCGGGGCAGTACTTC,CASSQSRNRWRYSGQYF
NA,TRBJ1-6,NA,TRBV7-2,TGTGCCAGCAGCTCCTCGGCGGGACCCTTGGGGTCACCCCTCCACTTT,CASSSSAGPLGSPLHF
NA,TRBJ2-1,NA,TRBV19,TGTGCCAGTAGCCCCTTTACAAGTTTCAATGAGCAGTTCTTC,CASSPFTSFNEQFF
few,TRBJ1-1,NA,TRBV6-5,TGTGCCTCACAGCGGATCGTGAACACTGAAGCTTTCTTT,CASQRIVNTEAFF
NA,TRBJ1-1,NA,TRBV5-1,TGCGCCAGCAGCTTGAGTACGGGTATTAACACTGAAGCTTTCTTT,CASSLSTGINTEAFF
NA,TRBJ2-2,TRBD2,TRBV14,TGTGCCAGCAGACTAGCGGGTCTAGCCGGGGAGCTGTTTTTT,CASRLAGLAGELFF
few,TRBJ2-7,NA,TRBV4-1,TGCGCCAGCAGCCGGGCAACGGGGCGCGGGGAGCAGTACTTC,CASSRATGRGEQYF
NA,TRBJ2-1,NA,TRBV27,TGTGCCAGCAGTTTAACTTGGGGAAATGAGCAGTTCTTC,CASSLTWGNEQFF
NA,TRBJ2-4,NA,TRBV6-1,TGTGCCAGCAGTGAAATGACAGGGAGGGACATTCAGTACTTC,CASSEMTGRDIQYF
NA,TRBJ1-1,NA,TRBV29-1,TGCAGCGTTGAGCAGGGATACACTGAAGCTTTCTTT,CSVEQGYTEAFF
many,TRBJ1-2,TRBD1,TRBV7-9,TGTGCCAGCAGCGCCCGGGACAGGGGGAACTATGGCTACACCTTC,CASSARDRGNYGYTF
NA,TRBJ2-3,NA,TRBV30,TGTGCCTGGGATCGGACAGGCACAGATACGCAGTATTTT,CAWDRTGTDTQYF
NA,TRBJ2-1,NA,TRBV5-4,TGTGCCAGCAGTCCTTATCAGGACCGCGCCAATGAGCAGTTCTTC,CASSPYQDRANEQFF
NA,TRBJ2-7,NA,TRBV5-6,TGTGCCAGCAGCTTGTATATCTACTCCTACGAGCAGTACTTC,CASSLYIYSYEQYF
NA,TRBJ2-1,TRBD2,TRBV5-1,TGCGCCAGCAGCTTGGTAGGGCTAGCGGGCCTGTGGTACAATGAGCAGTTCTTC,CASSLVGLAGLWYNEQFF
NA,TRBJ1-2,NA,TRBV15,TGTGCCACCAGTCTAACCGCTAACTATGGCTACACCTTC,CATSLTANYGYTF
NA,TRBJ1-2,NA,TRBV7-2,TGTGCCAGCAGCCCAAATGAGGGTCGCTATGGCTACACCTTC,CASSPNEGRYGYTF
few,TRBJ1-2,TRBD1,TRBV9,TGTGCCAGCAGCGTATCTCGATGGAGGACAGGGCGAGATCGTGGCTACACCTTC,CASSVSRWRTGRDRGYTF
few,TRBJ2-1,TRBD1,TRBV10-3,TGTGCCATCAGTGAGTCCTCGGGACAGGGGGCCCATGAGCAGTTCTTC,CAISESSGQGAHEQFF
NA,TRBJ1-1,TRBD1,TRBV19,TGTGCCAGTAGTACCTGGGACAGGGGCATCACTGAAGCTTTCTTT,CASSTWDRGITEAFF
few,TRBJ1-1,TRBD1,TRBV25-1,TGTGCCAGCAGTGCACTTGGACAGGGTGAAGCTTTCTTT,CASSALGQGEAFF
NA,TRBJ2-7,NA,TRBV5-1,TGCGCCAGCAGCCCCCGGGACCCAGGCTACGAGCAGTACTTC,CASSPRDPGYEQYF
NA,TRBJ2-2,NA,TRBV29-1,TGCAGCGTTGAAGATGGGTGGGGGCCAGGGGAGCTGTTTTTT,CSVEDGWGPGELFF
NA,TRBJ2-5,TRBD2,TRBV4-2,TGTGCCAGCAGCCCGACTAGCGGGAGGGACCAAGAGACCCAGTACTTC,CASSPTSGRDQETQYF
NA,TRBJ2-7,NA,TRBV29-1,TGCAGCGCTAAAAATAAGGGTCGGGTTTCCTACGAGCAGTACTTC,CSAKNKGRVSYEQYF
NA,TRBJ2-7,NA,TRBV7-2,TGTGCCAGCAGCTTACAGGGTGGAGGCTCCTACGAGCAGTACTTC,CASSLQGGGSYEQYF